Listed below are T cell receptor beta chains from one sample, sequenced in a study of cytomegalovirus exposure and HLA in healthy donors. Repertoires were generated with immunoSEQ multiplex PCR, while TCRdb's copy carries only in-frame clones and drops some. Of about 160,000 clones listed, almost 80% are singletons. Specimen: PBMCs. The receptors were sampled from a male donor in good health and CMV-seronegative. The CDR3 runs from the conserved cysteine through the conserved F or W. A D gene is named only where the DNA matches it firmly. A clone size is listed for some rows: how often the clone was seen (once, few, many), or a class if it is expanded.

clone_size	d_call	v_call	j_call	cdr3_nt	cdr3_aa
.	TRBD1	TRBV10-1	TRBJ2-1	TGCGCCAGCAGTGGGGGGACAGAGAGCTCCTACAATGAGCAGTTCTTC	CASSGGTESSYNEQFF
.	.	TRBV28	TRBJ2-6	TGTGCCAGCAGCAAGGGACAACCGACGGGGGCCAACGTCCTGACTTTC	CASSKGQPTGANVLTF
.	.	TRBV6-5	TRBJ1-1	TGTGCCAGCAGTTACCGGGAGGACACTGAAGCTTTCTTT	CASSYREDTEAFF
.	TRBD2	TRBV6-5	TRBJ2-3	TGTGCCGCTGCGGCGGGAGGGCCCGGGAGGCAGTATTTT	CAAAAGGPGRQYF
.	TRBD1	TRBV19	TRBJ1-2	TGTGCCAGTAGTCCGACAGGGGGCGCGGACTATGGCTACACCTTC	CASSPTGGADYGYTF
.	.	TRBV4-3	TRBJ2-2	TGCGCCAGCAGTCTCAGACAGGCCGGGGAGCTGTTTTTT	CASSLRQAGELFF
.	TRBD1	TRBV7-2	TRBJ2-5	TGTGCCAGCAGGGGGACAGGGAAAGAGACCCAGTACTTC	CASRGTGKETQYF
.	TRBD2	TRBV30	TRBJ2-7	TGTGCCTGGTCCAGATTAGGGACTAGCGGCTCCTACGAGCAGTACTTC	CAWSRLGTSGSYEQYF
.	TRBD1	TRBV19	TRBJ2-2	TGTGCCAGTAGTCCGATGGGGACAGGGGTTACCGGGGAGCTGTTTTTT	CASSPMGTGVTGELFF
.	TRBD2	TRBV2	TRBJ2-1	TGTGCCAGCAGTGCACTAGCGGGGGGACGGAATGAGCAGTTCTTC	CASSALAGGRNEQFF
once	.	TRBV28	TRBJ1-5	TGTGCCAGCAGTTTATCACACAGGACATTGAATCAGCCCCAGCATTTT	CASSLSHRTLNQPQHF
.	.	TRBV4-1	TRBJ1-5	TGCGCCAGCAGCCAAGATCGCGGTAGCAATCAGCCCCAGCATTTT	CASSQDRGSNQPQHF
.	TRBD2	TRBV7-3	TRBJ2-5	TGTGCCAGCAGCAGAGGCGGCGGGGGGGCCGGTGAGACCCAGTACTTC	CASSRGGGGAGETQYF
.	TRBD2	TRBV6-5	TRBJ2-7	TGTGCCAGCAGGCTAGCGGCTAGCTCCTACGAGCAGTACTTC	CASRLAASSYEQYF
.	.	TRBV29-1	TRBJ2-5	TGCAGCGTTGTGGGGGCAGGACAAGAGACCCAGTACTTC	CSVVGAGQETQYF
once	TRBD2	TRBV6-5	TRBJ2-1	TGTGCCAGCAGTCTAGCGGGAGATAATGAGCAGTTCTTC	CASSLAGDNEQFF
once	TRBD2	TRBV28	TRBJ2-1	TGTGCCAGCAGCCCGGCAGGACTAGCTCGGTATGAGCAGTTCTTC	CASSPAGLARYEQFF
.	TRBD2	TRBV5-1	TRBJ2-1	TGCGCCAGCAGCTTGGTACCCGGACTAGCGGGGGACTCCTACAATGAGCAGTTCTTC	CASSLVPGLAGDSYNEQFF